One and the same sample provided the 25 T cell receptor beta chains below, sequenced in a study of T cell responses to AZD1222 COVID-19 vaccine (dated by TCRdb to 2020 to 2023). Receptor amplification or capture employed the immunoSEQ multiplex PCR assay. The immuneACCESS repertoire file appears here via TCRdb, limited to in-frame rearrangements. These files lack a portion of the clones; in checked studies, under half of the deficit traces to unresolved V genes, and the cause of the others is not known. This sample gives approximately 150,000 clones in total; roughly 90% of them show up just once. 2.5% to 3.5% of the sample comes from the top ten. Interpreted using the paper, the time point label stands for: baseline before first vaccination. The material was peripheral blood, obtained on day 0 of AZD1222 vaccination. The receptors shown here come from an adult in good health.

This clone was recorded only once. This chain links TRBV3-1 (or the pseudogene TRBV3-2) with TRBJ1-2; D is possibly TRBD1 (6 bases). CDR3 size: 15 residues. The germline V and J ends were trimmed by 0 bases and 5 bases, with 13 bases remaining between them. Germline V gene lookup returns CDR1 LGHDT and CDR2 YNNKEL (reference sequence). The CDR3 spells CASSQDPGERYGYTF. In DNA, the CDR3 is TGTGCCAGCAGCCAAGATCCAGGGGAAAGATATGGCTACACCTTC.

This chain joins TRBV2 and TRBJ2-5, with 9 bases fitting TRBD2. There are 16 residues in the CDR3. From germline, CDR1 is SNHLY and CDR2 FYNNEI. The junction had 5 bases not matched to a gene; V was cut back by 1 base and J by 2 bases. CDR3 loop: CASSEGRGRVQETQYF. The CDR3 nucleotides are TGTGCCAGCAGTGAAGGTCGCGGGAGGGTACAAGAGACCCAGTACTTC. The variable domain in full, with the rest retrieved from reference TRBV2 and TRBJ2-5, is EPEVTQTPSHQVTQMGQEVILRCVPISNHLYFYWYRQILGQKVEFLVSFYNNEISEKSEIFDDQFSVERPDGSNFTLKIRSTKLEDSAMYFCASSEGRGRVQETQYFGPGTRLLVL.

The chain links TRBV29-1 to TRBJ2-3, with 7 bases lining up with TRBD1. From germline, CDR1 is SQVTM and CDR2 ANQGSEA. The CDR3 runs to 14 residues. V trimming: 1 base; J trimming: 4 bases; junction bases outside the gene matches: 5. CDR3 bases: TGCAGCGTTGAAGGGCAGGGGGTGGCAGATACGCAGTATTTT. Its protein is CSVEGQGVADTQYF.

The chain has TRBV12-3 or TRBV12-4 and TRBJ1-2; possible D gene TRBD1, 5 bases. The CDR3 has 12 amino acids. Trimming took 3 bases from V and 6 from J, leaving 8 bases between them. CDR3 sequence: CASSFGGDGYTF. In DNA, the CDR3 is TGTGCCAGCAGTTTCGGGGGGGATGGCTACACCTTC.

The gene calls are TRBV4-3 and TRBJ1-2; possible D gene TRBD1, 6 bases. This CDR3 is 16 amino acids long. Trimming removed 0 bases from V and 2 bases from J, with 13 bases in between. Germline V gives CDR1 LGHNA, CDR2 YSLEER. The CDR3 loop reads CASSQDLGGWNYGYTF. The CDR3 coding sequence is TGCGCCAGCAGCCAAGATTTAGGGGGGTGGAACTATGGCTACACCTTC.

This chain links TRBV27 with TRBJ2-1; 7 positions match TRBD2. CDR1 and CDR2 from the germline V gene are MNHEY and SMNVEV (reference sequence). J was trimmed by 3 bases and V by 5 bases; bases with no gene match: 13. This CDR3 spans 17 amino acids. CDR3 loop: CASSLTTSPTRYNEQFF. The CDR3 DNA reads TGTGCCAGCAGTCTAACGACTAGCCCCACCCGCTACAATGAGCAGTTCTTC.

The rearrangement links TRBV29-1 to TRBJ1-1; D gene uncertain. From germline, CDR1 is SQVTM and CDR2 ANQGSEA. This CDR3 region has 13 residues. The V gene lost 1 base and the J gene lost 3 bases, with 9 bases spanning the gap. DNA for the CDR3: TGCAGCGTTGAAGTGGGGAGGGACACTGAAGCTTTCTTT. This gives the protein CSVEVGRDTEAFF. Complete variable domain (other parts from reference TRBV29-1 and TRBJ1-1): SAVISQKPSRDICQRGTSLTIQCQVDSQVTMMFWYRQQPGQSLTLIATANQGSEATYESGFVIDKFPISRPNLTFSTLTVSNMSPEDSSIYLCSVEVGRDTEAFFGQGTRLTVV.

J is TRBJ1-2 and V is TRBV2; D might be TRBD1 (5 bases). The V and J ends lost 8 bases and 3 bases respectively, with 19 bases between them. The CDR3 is made up of 15 amino acids. CDR1 and CDR2 from the germline V gene are SNHLY and FYNNEI. The CDR3 spells CASAQSRGGDYGYTF. The DNA of the CDR3 is TGTGCCAGCGCCCAGTCCCGGGGAGGGGACTATGGCTACACCTTC. Together with reference TRBV2 and TRBJ1-2, the CDR3 gives the full variable domain: EPEVTQTPSHQVTQMGQEVILRCVPISNHLYFYWYRQILGQKVEFLVSFYNNEISEKSEIFDDQFSVERPDGSNFTLKIRSTKLEDSAMYFCASAQSRGGDYGYTFGSGTRLTVV.

The chain joins TRBV7-2 to TRBJ2-3; a weak D match, TRBD2 (6 bases). V dropped 3 bases and J dropped 1 base, with 11 bases sitting between them. Germline V gene sequence: CDR1 SGHTA, CDR2 FQGNSA. There are 15 residues in the CDR3. CDR3 loop: CASSLRRGGTDTQYF. The CDR3, as DNA: TGTGCCAGCAGCTTGCGGCGGGGAGGCACAGATACGCAGTATTTT.

This chain uses TRBV25-1 with TRBJ1-6, with a weak D call TRBD1 (5 bases). Trimming removed 3 bases from V and 9 bases from J, with 12 bases in between. This CDR3 is built from 14 residues. The germline V gene has CDR1 MGHDK and CDR2 SYGVNS. The CDR3 loop reads CASSDQTVSSPLHF. CDR3 coding DNA: TGTGCCAGCAGTGACCAGACAGTTAGTTCACCCCTCCACTTT.

The CDR3 reads CLTGTGRSLEQYF. The CDR3 DNA follows: TGTCTTACCGGGACAGGCCGATCGCTGGAGCAGTACTTC. The chain is built from TRBV28 and TRBJ2-7; 8 bases line up with TRBD1. Germline CDR1 and CDR2: MDHEN and SYDVKM. The CDR3 is made up of 13 amino acids.

The chain couples TRBV19 to TRBJ1-1, with TRBD1 matching 7 bases. CDR1 LNHDA and CDR2 SQIVND come from the germline V gene (reference sequence). The CDR3 runs to 19 residues. V shed 5 bases and J 5 bases; nucleotides not matched to a gene: 23. CDR3 in DNA: TGTGCCAGTAGTTTACGACCCGTACATACAGGGGCGCAAGGGACTGAAGCTTTCTTT. Protein product: CASSLRPVHTGAQGTEAFF.

V usage is TRBV5-5 and J usage is TRBJ1-5, with TRBD1 as a possible D gene (6 bases). From germline, CDR1 is SGHKS and CDR2 YYEKEE (reference sequence). Trimming removed 0 bases from V and 0 bases from J, with 10 bases in between. CDR3 length equals 16 residues. CDR3 in amino acids: CASSLEGVYSNQPQHF. The CDR3 bases are TGTGCCAGCAGCTTGGAGGGGGTTTATAGCAATCAGCCCCAGCATTTT.

The chain carries TRBV4-2 and TRBJ2-7; D may correspond to TRBD1 or TRBD2 (5 bases each). Germline V lookup: CDR1 LGHNA, CDR2 YNFKEQ. Trimming cost V 3 bases and J 3 bases, with 9 bases left between them. The CDR3 extends over 13 amino acids. CDR3 nucleotide sequence: TGTGCCAGCAGCCAGGGACGGAACTACGAGCAGTACTTC. It encodes CASSQGRNYEQYF.

The J gene is TRBJ1-2, the V gene TRBV3-1 (or the pseudogene TRBV3-2); perhaps TRBD1 as D (6 bases). CDR3 size: 16 residues. Trimming took 4 bases from V and 0 from J, leaving 15 bases between them. The germline CDR1 and CDR2 sequences are LGHDT and YNNKEL (reference sequence). CDR3 in DNA: TGTGCCAGCAGCCCCCCGTTAAGGACAGCTAACTATGGCTACACCTTC. It is translated as CASSPPLRTANYGYTF.

The genes are TRBV7-2 and TRBJ1-1, with D unresolved. Germline CDR1 reads SGHTA; CDR2 reads FQGNSA. Trimming stripped 1 base from V and 4 bases from J, with 10 bases between. This CDR3 spans 14 amino acids. This CDR3 reads CASSLGAGSTEAFF. As DNA, the CDR3 is TGTGCCAGCAGCTTAGGAGCGGGTTCCACTGAAGCTTTCTTT.

The chain has TRBV12-3 or TRBV12-4 and TRBJ2-2; D remains ambiguous. This CDR3 contains 11 residues. Trimming left V 8 bases short and J 6 bases short, with 7 bases between. The CDR3 loop reads CASGLAGELFF. CDR3 DNA sequence: TGTGCCAGCGGCCTCGCCGGGGAGCTGTTTTTT.

The chain has TRBV5-1 and TRBJ1-2; perhaps TRBD1 as D (6 bases). The CDR3 has 14 residues. CDR1 is SGHRS, CDR2 YFSETQ, per germline. Trimming cost V 0 bases and J 5 bases, with 11 bases left between them. The CDR3 nucleotides read TGCGCCAGCAGCTTGGTAACAGGGCAATATGGCTACACCTTC. Translation gives CASSLVTGQYGYTF.

This chain links TRBV2 with TRBJ2-1; possibly TRBD1 for D (5 bases). The CDR3 loop spans 14 amino acids. Trimming removed 1 base at V and 4 bases at J, with 8 bases between. Germline loops: CDR1 SNHLY, CDR2 FYNNEI. CDR3 loop: CASSEGRAYNEQFF. The CDR3 bases are TGTGCCAGCAGTGAAGGCAGGGCGTACAATGAGCAGTTCTTC.

The chain carries TRBV11-2 and TRBJ2-5; 7 bases agree with TRBD2. Losses at the gene ends were 1 base for V and 1 base for J; bases not matched to a gene: 6. CDR3 length equals 16 residues. Germline-derived CDR1 and CDR2 are SGHAT and FQNNGV. The CDR3 is CASSLVSGLVQETQYF. For the CDR3, the DNA is TGTGCCAGCAGCTTAGTTAGCGGACTAGTCCAAGAGACCCAGTACTTC.

The chain joins TRBV18 to TRBJ2-7, with D tentatively TRBD1 (6 bases). V dropped 3 bases and J dropped 3 bases, with 9 bases sitting between them. The CDR3 runs 13 residues. Germline CDR1 is KGHSH and CDR2 is LQKENI. This CDR3 reads CASSPLQGYEQYF. The DNA of the CDR3 is TGTGCCAGCTCACCCTTACAGGGCTACGAGCAGTACTTC. Based on the CDR3 plus reference TRBV18 and TRBJ2-7, the full variable domain is NAGVMQNPRHLVRRRGQEARLRCSPMKGHSHVYWYRQLPEEGLKFMVYLQKENIIDESGMPKERFSAEFPKEGPSILRIQQVVRGDSAAYFCASSPLQGYEQYFGPGTRLTVT.

The DNA for the CDR3 is TGCGCCAGCAGCTTGGGGCAGGGGTTCGGTTCACCCCTCCACTTT. Amino acids: CASSLGQGFGSPLHF. The chain combines TRBV5-1 with TRBJ1-6, with a tentative D call TRBD1 (6 bases). V was clipped by 0 bases and J by 9 bases, with 13 bases between them. Germline V gene lookup returns CDR1 SGHRS and CDR2 YFSETQ. The CDR3 spans 15 residues.

This chain links TRBV28 with TRBJ2-2; D might be TRBD1 or TRBD2, each matching 7 bases. The V gene's germline CDR1 is MDHEN and CDR2 SYDVKM. CDR3 size: 15 residues. V shed 6 bases and J shed 5 bases, with 16 bases lying between them. The CDR3 sequence is CASRATGEGTGELFF. The CDR3 DNA reads as TGTGCCAGCAGGGCTACAGGGGAGGGGACCGGGGAGCTGTTTTTT.

V and J are TRBV9 and TRBJ2-7; 8 positions agree with TRBD1. Germline assignment: CDR1 SGDLS and CDR2 YYNGEE. This CDR3 is built from 11 residues. The trim removed 0 bases at V and 13 bases at J, leaving 3 bases unmatched. This chain's CDR3 is CASSVEDRGYF. Written as DNA, the CDR3 is TGTGCCAGCAGCGTAGAAGACAGGGGTTACTTC.

The chain has TRBV7-8 and TRBJ1-2; weak D call: TRBD1 (5 bases). Germline CDR1 reads SGHVS; CDR2 reads FQNEAQ. V lost 3 bases to trimming and J lost 3 bases, with 14 bases between them. The CDR3 contains 15 residues. This chain's CDR3 is CASSFLDSKDYGYTF. CDR3 nucleotides: TGTGCCAGCAGCTTCCTCGACAGCAAAGACTATGGCTACACCTTC.